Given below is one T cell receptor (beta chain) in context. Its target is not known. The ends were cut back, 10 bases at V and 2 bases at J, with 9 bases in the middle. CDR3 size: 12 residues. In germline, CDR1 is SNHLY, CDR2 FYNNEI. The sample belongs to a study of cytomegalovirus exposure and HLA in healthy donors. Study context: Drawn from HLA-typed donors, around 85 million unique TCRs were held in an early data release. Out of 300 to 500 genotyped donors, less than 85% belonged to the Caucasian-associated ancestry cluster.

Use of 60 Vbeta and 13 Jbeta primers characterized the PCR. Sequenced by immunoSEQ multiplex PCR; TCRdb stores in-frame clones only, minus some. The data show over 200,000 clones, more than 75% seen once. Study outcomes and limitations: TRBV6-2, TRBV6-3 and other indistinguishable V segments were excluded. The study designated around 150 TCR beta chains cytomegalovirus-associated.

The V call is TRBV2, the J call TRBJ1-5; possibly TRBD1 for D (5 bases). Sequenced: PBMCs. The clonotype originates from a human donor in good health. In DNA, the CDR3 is TGTGCCAACGGGGGGGGCAATCAGCCCCAGCATTTT. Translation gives CANGGGNQPQHF.